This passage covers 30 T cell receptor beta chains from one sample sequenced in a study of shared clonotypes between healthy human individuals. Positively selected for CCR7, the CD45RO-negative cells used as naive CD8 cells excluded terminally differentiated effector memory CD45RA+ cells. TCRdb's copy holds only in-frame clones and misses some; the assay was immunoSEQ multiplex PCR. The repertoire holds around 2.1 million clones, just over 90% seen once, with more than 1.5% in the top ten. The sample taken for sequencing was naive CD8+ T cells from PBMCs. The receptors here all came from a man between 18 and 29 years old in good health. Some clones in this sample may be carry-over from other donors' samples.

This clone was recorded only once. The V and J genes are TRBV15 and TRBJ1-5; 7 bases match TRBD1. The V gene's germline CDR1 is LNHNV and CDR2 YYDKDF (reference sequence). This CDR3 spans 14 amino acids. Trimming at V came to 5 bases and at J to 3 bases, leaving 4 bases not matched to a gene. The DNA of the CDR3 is TGTGCCACCAGCCTCGACAGGGCCAATCAGCCCCAGCATTTT. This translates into CATSLDRANQPQHF.

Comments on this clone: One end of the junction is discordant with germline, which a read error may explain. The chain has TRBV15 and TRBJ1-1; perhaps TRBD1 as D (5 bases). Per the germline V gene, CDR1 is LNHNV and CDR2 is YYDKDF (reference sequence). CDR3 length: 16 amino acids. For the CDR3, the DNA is TGTGCCACCCGCAGGGACGGTGTTATAATGAACACTGAAGCTTTCTTT. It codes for CATRRDGVIMNTEAFF.

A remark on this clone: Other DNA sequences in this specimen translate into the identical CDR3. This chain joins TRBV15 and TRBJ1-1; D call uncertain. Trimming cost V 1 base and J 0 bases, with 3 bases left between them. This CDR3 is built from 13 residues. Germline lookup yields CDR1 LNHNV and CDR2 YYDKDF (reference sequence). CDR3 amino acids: CATSRGLNTEAFF. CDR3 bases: TGTGCCACCAGCAGAGGATTGAACACTGAAGCTTTCTTT.

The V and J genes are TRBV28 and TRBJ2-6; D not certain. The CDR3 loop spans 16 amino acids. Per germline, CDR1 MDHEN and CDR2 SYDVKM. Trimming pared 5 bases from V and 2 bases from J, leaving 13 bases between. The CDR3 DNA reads TGTGCCAGCAGTCCGCTCGGTGGTACTGGGGCCAACGTCCTGACTTTC. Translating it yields CASSPLGGTGANVLTF.

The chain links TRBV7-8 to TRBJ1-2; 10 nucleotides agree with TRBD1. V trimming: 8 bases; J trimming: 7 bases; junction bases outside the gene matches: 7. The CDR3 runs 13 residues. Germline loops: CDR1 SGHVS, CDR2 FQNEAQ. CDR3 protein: CASLGQGDIGYTF. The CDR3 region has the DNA TGTGCCAGCCTCGGACAGGGGGACATTGGCTACACCTTC. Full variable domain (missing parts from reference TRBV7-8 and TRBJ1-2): GAGVSQSPRYKVAKRGQDVALRCDPISGHVSLFWYQQALGQGPEFLTYFQNEAQLDKSGLPSDRFFAERPEGSVSTLKIQRTQQEDSAVYLCASLGQGDIGYTFGSGTRLTVV.

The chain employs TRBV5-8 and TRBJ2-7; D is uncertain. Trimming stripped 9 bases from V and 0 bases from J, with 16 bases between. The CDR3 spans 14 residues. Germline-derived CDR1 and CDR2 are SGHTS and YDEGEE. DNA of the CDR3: TGTGCCATCTTGATGACGGGCAACTCCTACGAGCAGTACTTC. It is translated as CAILMTGNSYEQYF.

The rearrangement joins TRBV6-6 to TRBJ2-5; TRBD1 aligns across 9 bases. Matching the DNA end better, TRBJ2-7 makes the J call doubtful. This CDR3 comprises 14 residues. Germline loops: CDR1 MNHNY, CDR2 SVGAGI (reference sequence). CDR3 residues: CASSYWDRAYEQYF. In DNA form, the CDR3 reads TGTGCCAGCAGTTACTGGGACAGGGCCTACGAGCAGTACTTC.

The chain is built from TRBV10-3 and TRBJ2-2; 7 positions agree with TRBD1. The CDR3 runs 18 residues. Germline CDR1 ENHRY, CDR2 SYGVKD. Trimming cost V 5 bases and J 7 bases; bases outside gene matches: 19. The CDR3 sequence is CAISSNPEETGHIGELFF. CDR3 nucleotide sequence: TGTGCCATCAGTTCTAACCCTGAGGAGACAGGGCACATCGGGGAGCTGTTTTTT.

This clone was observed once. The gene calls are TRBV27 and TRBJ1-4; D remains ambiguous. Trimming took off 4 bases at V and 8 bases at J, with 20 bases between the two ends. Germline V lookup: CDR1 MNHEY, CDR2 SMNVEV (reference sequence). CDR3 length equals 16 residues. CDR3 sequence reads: CASSSISTFRREKLFF. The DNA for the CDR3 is TGTGCCAGCAGTTCGATATCGACTTTTCGTCGGGAAAAACTGTTTTTT.

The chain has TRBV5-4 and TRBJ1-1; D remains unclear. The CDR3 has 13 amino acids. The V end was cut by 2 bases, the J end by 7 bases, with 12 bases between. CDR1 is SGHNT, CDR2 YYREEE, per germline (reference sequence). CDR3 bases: TGTGCCAGCAGCTTAGAGCTCGGATTTGAAGCTTTCTTT. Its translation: CASSLELGFEAFF. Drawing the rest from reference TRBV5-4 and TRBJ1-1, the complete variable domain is ETGVTQSPTHLIKTRGQQVTLRCSSQSGHNTVSWYQQALGQGPQFIFQYYREEENGRGNFPPRFSGLQFPNYSSELNVNALELDDSALYLCASSLELGFEAFFGQGTRLTVV.

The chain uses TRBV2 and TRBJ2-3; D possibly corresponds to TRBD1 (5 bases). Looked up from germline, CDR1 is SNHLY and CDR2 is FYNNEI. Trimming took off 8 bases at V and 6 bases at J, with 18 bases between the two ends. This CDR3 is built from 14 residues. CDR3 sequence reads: CASYEVTVRDTQYF. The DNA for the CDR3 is TGTGCCAGCTACGAGGTGACAGTGAGGGATACGCAGTATTTT.

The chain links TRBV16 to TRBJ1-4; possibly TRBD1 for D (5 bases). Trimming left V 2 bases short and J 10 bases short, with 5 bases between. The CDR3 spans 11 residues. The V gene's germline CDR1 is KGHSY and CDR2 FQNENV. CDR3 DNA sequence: TGTGCCAGCAGCCAAGGGGGAAAACTGTTTTTT. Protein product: CASSQGGKLFF. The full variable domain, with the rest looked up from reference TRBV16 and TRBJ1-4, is GEEVAQTPKHLVRGEGQKAKLYCAPIKGHSYVFWYQQVLKNEFKFLISFQNENVFDETGMPKERFSAKCLPNSPCSLEIQATKLEDSAVYFCASSQGGKLFFGSGTQLSVL.

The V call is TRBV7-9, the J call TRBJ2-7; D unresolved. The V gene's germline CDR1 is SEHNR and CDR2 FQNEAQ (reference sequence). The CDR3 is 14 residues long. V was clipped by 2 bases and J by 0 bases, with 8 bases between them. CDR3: CASSLSPPSYEQYF. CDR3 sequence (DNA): TGTGCCAGCAGCTTATCGCCCCCCTCCTACGAGCAGTACTTC.

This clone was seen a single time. CDR3 protein: CASSWRGANYGYTF. CDR3 DNA: TGTGCCAGCAGTTGGAGAGGGGCTAACTATGGCTACACCTTC. The V and J genes are TRBV6-5 and TRBJ1-2; D possibly corresponds to TRBD1 (5 bases). The V end lost 4 bases, the J end lost 0 bases, and 9 bases lay between the germline ends. This CDR3 has 14 amino acids. Germline V gives CDR1 MNHEY, CDR2 SVGAGI.

Here the CDR3 DNA reads TGTGCCAGCAGTTTTGGTCTAGCGGAGATCCTTAACACCGGGGAGCTGTTTTTT. This gives the protein CASSFGLAEILNTGELFF. This chain links TRBV27 with TRBJ2-2; TRBD2 matches at 7 bases. CDR1 is MNHEY and CDR2 is SMNVEV in the germline V gene (reference sequence). This CDR3 has 18 amino acids. V shed 3 bases and J 2 bases; nucleotides not matched to a gene: 12.

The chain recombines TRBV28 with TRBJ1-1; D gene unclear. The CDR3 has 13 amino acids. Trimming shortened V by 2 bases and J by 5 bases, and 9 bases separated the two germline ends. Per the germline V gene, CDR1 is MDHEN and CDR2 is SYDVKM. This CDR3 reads CASSLVSKTEAFF. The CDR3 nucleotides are TGTGCCAGCAGTTTAGTCAGTAAGACTGAAGCTTTCTTT.

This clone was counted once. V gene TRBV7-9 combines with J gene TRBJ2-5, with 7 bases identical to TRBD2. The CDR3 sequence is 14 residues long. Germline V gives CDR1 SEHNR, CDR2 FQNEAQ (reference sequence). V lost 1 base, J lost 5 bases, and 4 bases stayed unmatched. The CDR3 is CASSLGRERETQYF. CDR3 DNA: TGTGCCAGCAGCTTAGGGCGGGAGAGGGAGACCCAGTACTTC.

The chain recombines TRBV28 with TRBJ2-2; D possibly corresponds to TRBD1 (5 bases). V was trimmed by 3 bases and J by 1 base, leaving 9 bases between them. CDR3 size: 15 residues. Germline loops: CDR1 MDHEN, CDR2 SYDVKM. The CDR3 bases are TGTGCCAGCAGTTTGTGGCAGGGGAACACCGGGGAGCTGTTTTTT. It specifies CASSLWQGNTGELFF.

CDR3 sequence: CASSGVAGVFNEQFF. The CDR3 DNA reads TGTGCCAGCAGCGGGGTAGCGGGAGTATTCAATGAGCAGTTCTTC. The chain employs TRBV7-2 and TRBJ2-1; TRBD2 aligns across 9 bases. V dropped 5 bases and J dropped 6; count of bases not matched to a gene: 8. The CDR3 length is 15 residues. CDR1 is SGHTA, CDR2 FQGNSA, per germline.

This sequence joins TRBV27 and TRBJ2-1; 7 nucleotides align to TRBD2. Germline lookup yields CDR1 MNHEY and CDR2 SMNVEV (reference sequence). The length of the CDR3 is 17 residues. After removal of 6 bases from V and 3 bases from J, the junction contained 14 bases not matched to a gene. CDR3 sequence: CASRRRVGEGLYNEQFF. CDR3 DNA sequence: TGTGCCAGCAGACGACGGGTCGGGGAGGGCCTCTACAATGAGCAGTTCTTC.

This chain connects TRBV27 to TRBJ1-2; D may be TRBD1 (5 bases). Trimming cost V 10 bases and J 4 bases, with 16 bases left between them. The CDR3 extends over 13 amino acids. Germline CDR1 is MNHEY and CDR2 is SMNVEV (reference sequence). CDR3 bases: TGTGCCACCTGGCAGGGAGGGTTCTATGGCTACACCTTC. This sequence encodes CATWQGGFYGYTF.

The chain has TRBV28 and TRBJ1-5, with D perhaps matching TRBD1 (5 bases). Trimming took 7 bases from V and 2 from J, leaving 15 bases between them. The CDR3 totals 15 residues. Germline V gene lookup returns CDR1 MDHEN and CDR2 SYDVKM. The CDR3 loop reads CASTELGDRNQPQHF. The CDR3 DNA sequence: TGTGCCAGCACCGAGCTGGGGGACCGCAATCAGCCCCAGCATTTT.

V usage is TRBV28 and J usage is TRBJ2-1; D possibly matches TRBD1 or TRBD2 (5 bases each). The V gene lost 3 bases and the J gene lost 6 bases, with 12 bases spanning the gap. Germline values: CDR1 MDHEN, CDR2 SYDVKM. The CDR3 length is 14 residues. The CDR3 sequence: CASSFRDGRNEQFF. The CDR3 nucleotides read TGTGCCAGCAGTTTTCGGGACGGCCGCAATGAGCAGTTCTTC.

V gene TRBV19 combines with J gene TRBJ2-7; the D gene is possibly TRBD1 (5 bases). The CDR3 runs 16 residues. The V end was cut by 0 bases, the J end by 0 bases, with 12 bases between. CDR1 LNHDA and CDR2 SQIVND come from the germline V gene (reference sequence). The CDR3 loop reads CASSIDLTDISYEQYF. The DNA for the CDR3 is TGTGCCAGTAGTATAGACTTGACAGATATCTCCTACGAGCAGTACTTC.

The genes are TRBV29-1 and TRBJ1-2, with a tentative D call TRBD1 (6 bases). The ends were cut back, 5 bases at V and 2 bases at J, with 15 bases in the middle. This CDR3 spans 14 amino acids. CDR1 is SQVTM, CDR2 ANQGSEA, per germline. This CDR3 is CSVRNPQGNYGYTF. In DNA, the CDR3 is TGCAGCGTTAGAAATCCCCAGGGGAACTATGGCTACACCTTC.

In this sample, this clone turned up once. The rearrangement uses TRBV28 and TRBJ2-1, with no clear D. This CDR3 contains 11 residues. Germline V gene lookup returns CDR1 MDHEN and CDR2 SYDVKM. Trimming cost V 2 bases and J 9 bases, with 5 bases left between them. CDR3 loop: CASSLIREQFF. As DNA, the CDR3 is TGTGCCAGCAGTTTAATCCGTGAGCAGTTCTTC.

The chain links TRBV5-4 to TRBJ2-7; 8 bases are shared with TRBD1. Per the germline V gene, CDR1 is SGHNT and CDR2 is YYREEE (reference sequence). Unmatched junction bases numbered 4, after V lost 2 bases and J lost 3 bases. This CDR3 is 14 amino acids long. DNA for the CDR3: TGTGCCAGCAGCTTTGACAGGGGAGACTACGAGCAGTACTTC. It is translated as CASSFDRGDYEQYF.

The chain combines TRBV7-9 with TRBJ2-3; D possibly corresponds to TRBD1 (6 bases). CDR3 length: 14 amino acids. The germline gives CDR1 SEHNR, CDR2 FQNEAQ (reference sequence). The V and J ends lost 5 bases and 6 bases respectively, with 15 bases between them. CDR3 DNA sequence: TGTGCCAGCAGCGAACAGGGAATCCAGGATACGCAGTATTTT. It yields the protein CASSEQGIQDTQYF.

The CDR3 sequence is CASSGQRYYGYTF. CDR3 sequence (DNA): TGTGCCAGCAGCGGCCAGAGGTACTATGGCTACACCTTC. The V call is TRBV9, the J call TRBJ1-2; D is undetermined. Germline assignment: CDR1 SGDLS and CDR2 YYNGEE. This CDR3 comprises 13 residues. V lost 3 bases to trimming and J lost 3 bases, with 9 bases between them.

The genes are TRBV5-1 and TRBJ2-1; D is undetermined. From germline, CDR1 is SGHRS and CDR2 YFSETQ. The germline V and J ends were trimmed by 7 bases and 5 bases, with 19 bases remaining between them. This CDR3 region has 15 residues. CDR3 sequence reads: CASALGSFLNNEQFF. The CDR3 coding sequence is TGCGCCAGCGCTTTGGGCAGTTTCCTAAACAATGAGCAGTTCTTC.